The 20 T cell receptor beta chains reported below all come from one sample, sequenced in a study of cytomegalovirus exposure and HLA in healthy donors. Amplification used 60 Vbeta primers and 13 Jbeta primers. TCRdb's copy holds only in-frame clones and misses some; the assay was immunoSEQ multiplex PCR. The repertoire includes roughly 130,000 clones, roughly 70% of them detected once, and 6.6% sits in the top ten. Sequenced sample: PBMCs. Receptors were obtained from a man aged 35-49 years in good health and CMV-seropositive.

The V and J genes are TRBV5-5 and TRBJ2-3; D not certain. Germline CDR1 SGHKS, CDR2 YYEKEE (reference sequence). The CDR3 contains 13 residues. The germline V and J ends were trimmed by 4 bases and 2 bases, with 8 bases remaining between them. The CDR3 reads CASSSLDTDTQYF. CDR3 bases: TGTGCCAGCAGCAGCCTTGACACAGATACGCAGTATTTT. Supplemented by reference TRBV5-5 and TRBJ2-3, the full variable domain reads DAGVTQSPTHLIKTRGQQVTLRCSPISGHKSVSWYQQVLGQGPQFIFQYYEKEERGRGNFPDRFSARQFPNYSSELNVNALLLGDSALYLCASSSLDTDTQYFGPGTRLTVL.

The rearrangement uses TRBV29-1 and TRBJ1-1; TRBD1 might be the D (6 bases). Deletions cut 4 bases from V and 0 bases from J, with 9 bases between. CDR3 length: 13 residues. CDR1 and CDR2 (germline): SQVTM, ANQGSEA. Here the CDR3 DNA reads TGCAGCGTTGTGGGGGACATGAACACTGAAGCTTTCTTT. It specifies CSVVGDMNTEAFF.

The chain links TRBV5-1 to TRBJ2-1; 7 nucleotides agree with TRBD1. Germline CDR1 and CDR2: SGHRS and YFSETQ. The CDR3 contains 15 residues. Trimming at V came to 2 bases and at J to 0 bases, leaving 2 bases not matched to a gene. The CDR3 sequence: CASSFGQASYNEQFF. The CDR3 bases are TGCGCCAGCAGCTTCGGACAGGCCTCCTACAATGAGCAGTTCTTC.

Here the CDR3 reads CASRRDRTYNEQFF. CDR3 bases: TGTGCCAGCCGCCGGGACAGAACCTACAATGAGCAGTTCTTC. This chain connects TRBV6-1 to TRBJ2-1; 7 bases fit TRBD1. V lost 8 bases to trimming and J lost 2 bases; unmatched junction nucleotides: 6. CDR1 and CDR2 from the germline V gene are MNHNS and SASEGT. The CDR3 has 14 amino acids.

This chain joins TRBV5-4 and TRBJ2-7; 10 positions match TRBD1. The V gene end was trimmed by 3 bases and the J gene end by 2 bases; junction bases not matched to a gene: 5. Germline V gene sequence: CDR1 SGHNT, CDR2 YYREEE (reference sequence). CDR3 size: 15 residues. CDR3: CASSSATGGAYEQYF. In DNA, the CDR3 is TGTGCCAGCAGCTCTGCGACAGGGGGCGCCTACGAGCAGTACTTC.

The chain's CDR3 is CASTRGSLPMNTEAFF. CDR3 coding DNA: TGTGCCAGCACCCGGGGGAGCCTTCCCATGAACACTGAAGCTTTCTTT. The V gene is TRBV5-8, the J gene TRBJ1-1, with D possibly matching TRBD1 (5 bases). From germline, CDR1 is SGHTS and CDR2 YDEGEE. This CDR3 is 16 amino acids long. Trimming took off 6 bases at V and 0 bases at J, with 18 bases between the two ends. Full variable domain (rest looked up from reference TRBV5-8 and TRBJ1-1): EAGVTQSPTHLIKTRGQQATLRCSPISGHTSVYWYQQALGLGLQFLLWYDEGEERNRGNFPPRFSGRQFPNYSSELNVNALELEDSALYLCASTRGSLPMNTEAFFGQGTRLTVV.

The J gene is TRBJ2-1, the V gene TRBV5-1, with 8 bases matching TRBD1. The CDR3 extends over 14 amino acids. V gave up 4 bases and J gave up 5 bases; unmatched junction bases: 5. Germline CDR1 reads SGHRS; CDR2 reads YFSETQ. The CDR3 loop reads CASSPRTGNNEQFF. CDR3 DNA sequence: TGCGCCAGCAGCCCCAGGACAGGGAACAATGAGCAGTTCTTC.

Notes on this clone: Other DNA sequences in this specimen translate into the identical CDR3. The V and J genes are TRBV10-3 and TRBJ2-7, with TRBD1 matching 7 bases. The germline gives CDR1 ENHRY, CDR2 SYGVKD. The CDR3 contains 14 residues. V lost 5 bases and J lost 0; bases outside the gene matches: 4. The CDR3 is CAISSGTVSYEQYF. DNA of the CDR3: TGTGCCATCAGTTCCGGGACAGTCTCCTACGAGCAGTACTTC.

The rearrangement joins TRBV6-5 to TRBJ2-5, with D perhaps matching TRBD2 (6 bases). CDR1 is MNHEY, CDR2 SVGAGI, per germline. The CDR3 loop spans 15 amino acids. V gave up 4 bases and J gave up 0 bases, with 12 bases separating them. For the CDR3, the DNA is TGTGCCAGCAGTTCGGGGAGGCGCCACCAAGAGACCCAGTACTTC. This translates into CASSSGRRHQETQYF.

This sequence joins TRBV12-2 and TRBJ1-2. TRBV12-2 represents a pseudogene. This CDR3 has 15 amino acids. CDR3 sequence (DNA): TGTGCAAGTCGCTACCCAAGCGGGATTAACTATGGCTACACCTTC. Translation: CASRYPSGINYGYTF.

In its sample, this clone was seen once. This chain connects TRBV29-1 to TRBJ2-7; 8 bases are shared with TRBD1. Trimming removed 6 bases from V and 10 bases from J; junction bases left unmatched: 8. The CDR3 has 11 amino acids. In germline, CDR1 is SQVTM, CDR2 ANQGSEA. CDR3: CSVQGANRQYF. The CDR3 bases are TGCAGCGTCCAGGGGGCGAATCGTCAGTACTTC.

The chain joins TRBV7-8 to TRBJ1-2; 9 bases match TRBD1. This CDR3 comprises 15 residues. The V gene end was trimmed by 4 bases and the J gene end by 0 bases; junction bases not matched to a gene: 3. Germline V CDR1 and CDR2: SGHVS, FQNEAQ. The DNA for the CDR3 is TGTGCCAGCAGCTCGACAGGGGGAGCTAACTATGGCTACACCTTC. It is translated as CASSSTGGANYGYTF.

On this clone itself: Different DNA sequences within this sample yield the same CDR3. The V and J genes are TRBV4-1 and TRBJ1-5, with D unclear. This CDR3 is 16 amino acids long. The germline V and J ends were trimmed by 4 bases and 0 bases, with 13 bases remaining between them. Per germline, CDR1 MGHRA and CDR2 YSYEKL. CDR3 region: CASSPGTADSNQPQHF. In nucleotides, the CDR3 is TGCGCCAGCAGCCCAGGAACGGCCGATAGCAATCAGCCCCAGCATTTT.

The CDR3 DNA sequence: TGTGCCAGCAGCCAAGGGGCGGGCGTGAAGTATTTT. It codes for CASSQGAGVKYF. This chain links TRBV14 with TRBJ2-3, with a tentative D call TRBD2 (5 bases). The CDR3 extends over 12 amino acids. Germline-derived CDR1 and CDR2 are SGHDN and FVKESK. The V end was cut by 1 base, the J end by 13 bases, with 12 bases between.

J is TRBJ1-5 and V is TRBV30; D is undetermined. The germline V gene has CDR1 GTSNPN and CDR2 SVGIG (reference sequence). Trimming cost V 3 bases and J 2 bases, with 11 bases left between them. The CDR3 runs to 14 residues. As DNA, the CDR3 is TGTGCCTGGAGCAGAAAGGGAGGCAATCAGCCCCAGCATTTT. Translating it yields CAWSRKGGNQPQHF.

The chain recombines TRBV10-3 with TRBJ1-3, with TRBD1 identical over 8 bases. Germline assignment: CDR1 ENHRY and CDR2 SYGVKD. This CDR3 has 14 residues. The ends lost 8 bases at V and 2 bases at J; junction bases unmatched: 5. This chain's CDR3 is CAIATDRAGNTIYF. The DNA for the CDR3 is TGTGCCATCGCGACGGACAGGGCTGGAAACACCATATATTTT.

The chain combines TRBV9 with TRBJ2-3, with 10 bases matching TRBD2. This CDR3 has 16 residues. In germline, CDR1 is SGDLS, CDR2 YYNGEE. V trimming: 0 bases; J trimming: 2 bases; junction bases outside the gene matches: 3. CDR3 in DNA: TGTGCCAGCAGCGTAGAAACTAGCGGGGACACAGATACGCAGTATTTT. Its translation: CASSVETSGDTDTQYF. Based on the CDR3 plus reference TRBV9 and TRBJ2-3, the full variable domain is DSGVTQTPKHLITATGQRVTLRCSPRSGDLSVYWYQQSLDQGLQFLIQYYNGEERAKGNILERFSAQQFPDLHSELNLSSLELGDSALYFCASSVETSGDTDTQYFGPGTRLTVL.

The chain uses TRBV5-1 and TRBJ2-7; 7 bases agree with TRBD2. J lost 1 base, V lost 0 bases, and 10 bases had no gene match. The CDR3 is 17 residues long. Germline assignment: CDR1 SGHRS and CDR2 YFSETQ. The CDR3 reads CASSLAPTGGGSYEQYF. In DNA form, the CDR3 reads TGCGCCAGCAGCTTGGCCCCTACGGGAGGTGGTTCCTACGAGCAGTACTTC.

The chain joins TRBV27 to TRBJ2-1, with D maybe TRBD2 (5 bases). V gave up 2 bases and J gave up 8 bases, with 13 bases separating them. The CDR3 totals 14 residues. Germline V gives CDR1 MNHEY, CDR2 SMNVEV (reference sequence). The CDR3 DNA is TGTGCCAGCAGTTTACGGGGTTTGGTCGATGAGCAGTTCTTC. Translation: CASSLRGLVDEQFF.

The chain has TRBV28 and TRBJ1-1; TRBD1 aligns across 10 bases. CDR3 length equals 15 residues. In germline, CDR1 is MDHEN, CDR2 SYDVKM. V shed 6 bases and J 4 bases; nucleotides not matched to a gene: 8. The CDR3 coding sequence is TGTGCCAGCAGCCCAAGACAGGGGGCGCTCACTGAAGCTTTCTTT. Amino acids: CASSPRQGALTEAFF.